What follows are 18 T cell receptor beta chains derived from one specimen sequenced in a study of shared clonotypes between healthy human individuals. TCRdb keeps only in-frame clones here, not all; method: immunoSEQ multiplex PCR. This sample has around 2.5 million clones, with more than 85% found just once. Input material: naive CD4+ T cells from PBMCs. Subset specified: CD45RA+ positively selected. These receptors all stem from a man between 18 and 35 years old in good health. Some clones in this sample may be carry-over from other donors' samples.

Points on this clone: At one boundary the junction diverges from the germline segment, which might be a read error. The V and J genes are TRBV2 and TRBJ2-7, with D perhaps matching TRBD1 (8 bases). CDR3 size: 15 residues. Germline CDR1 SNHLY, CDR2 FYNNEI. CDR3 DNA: TGTGCCAGCAGTCAAGCGGGACTCAGGGGGCACGAGCAGTACTTC. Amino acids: CASSQAGLRGHEQYF.

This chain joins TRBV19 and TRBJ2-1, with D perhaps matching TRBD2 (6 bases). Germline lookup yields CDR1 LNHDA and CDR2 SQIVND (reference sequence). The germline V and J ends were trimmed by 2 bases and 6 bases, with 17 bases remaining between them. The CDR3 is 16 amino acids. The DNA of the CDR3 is TGTGCCAGTAGTATACCCGCCGGGAGCGCTTTCAATGAGCAGTTCTTC. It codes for CASSIPAGSAFNEQFF.

Written as DNA, the CDR3 is TGTGCCATCAGCACACAGAGATCTAACTATGGCTACACCTTC. This gives the protein CAISTQRSNYGYTF. This chain links TRBV10-3 with TRBJ1-2; no firm D call. The CDR3 totals 14 residues. Trimming left V 6 bases short and J 0 bases short, with 11 bases between. CDR1 and CDR2 (germline): ENHRY, SYGVKD.

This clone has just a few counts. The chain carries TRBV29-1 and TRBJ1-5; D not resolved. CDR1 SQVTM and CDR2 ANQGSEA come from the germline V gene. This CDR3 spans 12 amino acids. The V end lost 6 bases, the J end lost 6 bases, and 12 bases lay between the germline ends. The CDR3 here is CSVGSESQPQHF. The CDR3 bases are TGCAGCGTGGGGTCAGAGAGTCAGCCCCAGCATTTT.

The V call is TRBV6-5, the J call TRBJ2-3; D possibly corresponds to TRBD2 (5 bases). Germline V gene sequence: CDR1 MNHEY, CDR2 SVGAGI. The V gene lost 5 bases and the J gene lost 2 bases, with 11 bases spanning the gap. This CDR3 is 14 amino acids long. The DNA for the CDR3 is TGTGCCAGCAGTCCCGGGATTTACACAGATACGCAGTATTTT. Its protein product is CASSPGIYTDTQYF.

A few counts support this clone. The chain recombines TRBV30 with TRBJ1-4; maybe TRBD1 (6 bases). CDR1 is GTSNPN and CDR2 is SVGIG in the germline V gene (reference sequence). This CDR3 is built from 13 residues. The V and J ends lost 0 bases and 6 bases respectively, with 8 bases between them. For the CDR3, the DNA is TGTGCCTGGAGTGTAAGACAGGATGAAAAACTGTTTTTT. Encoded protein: CAWSVRQDEKLFF.

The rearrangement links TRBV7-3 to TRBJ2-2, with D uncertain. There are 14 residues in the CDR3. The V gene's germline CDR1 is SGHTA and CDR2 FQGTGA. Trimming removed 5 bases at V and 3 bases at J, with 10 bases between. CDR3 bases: TGTGCCAGCAGCGCGCAAGGCGACACCGGGGAGCTGTTTTTT. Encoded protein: CASSAQGDTGELFF.

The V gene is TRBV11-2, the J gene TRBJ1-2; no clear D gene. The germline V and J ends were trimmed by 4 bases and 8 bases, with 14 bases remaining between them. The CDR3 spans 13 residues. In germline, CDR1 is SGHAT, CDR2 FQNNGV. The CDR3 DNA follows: TGTGCCAGCAGCTCACGGGGAGGGTTCGGCTACACCTTC. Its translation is CASSSRGGFGYTF.

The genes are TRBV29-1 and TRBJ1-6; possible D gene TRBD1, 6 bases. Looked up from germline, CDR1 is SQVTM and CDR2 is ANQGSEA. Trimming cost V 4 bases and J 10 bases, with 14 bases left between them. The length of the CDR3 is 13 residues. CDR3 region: CSVGDMGMSPLHF. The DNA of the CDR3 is TGCAGCGTTGGGGACATGGGGATGTCACCCCTCCACTTT. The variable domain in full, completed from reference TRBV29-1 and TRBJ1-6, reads SAVISQKPSRDICQRGTSLTIQCQVDSQVTMMFWYRQQPGQSLTLIATANQGSEATYESGFVIDKFPISRPNLTFSTLTVSNMSPEDSSIYLCSVGDMGMSPLHFGNGTRLTVT.

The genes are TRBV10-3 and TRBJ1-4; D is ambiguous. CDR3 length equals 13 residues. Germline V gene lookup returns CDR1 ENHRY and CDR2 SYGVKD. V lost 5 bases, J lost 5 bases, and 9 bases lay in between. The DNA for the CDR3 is TGTGCCATCAGTTTCCAGCTGAATGAAAAACTGTTTTTT. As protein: CAISFQLNEKLFF.

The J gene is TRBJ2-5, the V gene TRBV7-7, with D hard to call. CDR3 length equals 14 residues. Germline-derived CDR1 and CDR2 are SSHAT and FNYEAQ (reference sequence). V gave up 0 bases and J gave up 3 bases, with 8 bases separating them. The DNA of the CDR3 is TGTGCCAGCAGCTTAGCGGGAACCAAAGAGACCCAGTACTTC. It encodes CASSLAGTKETQYF.

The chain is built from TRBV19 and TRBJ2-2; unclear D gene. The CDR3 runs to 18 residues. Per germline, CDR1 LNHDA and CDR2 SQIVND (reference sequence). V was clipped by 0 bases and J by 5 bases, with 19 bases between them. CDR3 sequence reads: CASSIDRSHDLFTGELFF. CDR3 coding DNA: TGTGCCAGTAGTATAGATCGGAGCCATGACCTCTTTACCGGGGAGCTGTTTTTT. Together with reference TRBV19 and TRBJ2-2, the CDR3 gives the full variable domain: DGGITQSPKYLFRKEGQNVTLSCEQNLNHDAMYWYRQDPGQGLRLIYYSQIVNDFQKGDIAEGYSVSREKKESFPLTVTSAQKNPTAFYLCASSIDRSHDLFTGELFFGEGSRLTVL.

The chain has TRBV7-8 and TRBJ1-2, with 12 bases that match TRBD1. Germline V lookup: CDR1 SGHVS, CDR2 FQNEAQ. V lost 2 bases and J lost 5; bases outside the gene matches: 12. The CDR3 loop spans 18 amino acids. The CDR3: CASSLSRLGQGARYGYTF. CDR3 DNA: TGTGCCAGCAGCTTATCCCGTCTGGGACAGGGGGCGCGGTATGGCTACACCTTC. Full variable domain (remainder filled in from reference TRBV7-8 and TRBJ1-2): GAGVSQSPRYKVAKRGQDVALRCDPISGHVSLFWYQQALGQGPEFLTYFQNEAQLDKSGLPSDRFFAERPEGSVSTLKIQRTQQEDSAVYLCASSLSRLGQGARYGYTFGSGTRLTVV.

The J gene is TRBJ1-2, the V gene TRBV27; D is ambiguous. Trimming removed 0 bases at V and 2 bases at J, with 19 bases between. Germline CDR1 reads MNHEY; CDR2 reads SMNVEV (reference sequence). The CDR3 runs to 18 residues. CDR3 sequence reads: CASSLSAYAGGGNYGYTF. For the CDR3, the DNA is TGTGCCAGCAGTTTATCTGCCTATGCCGGTGGAGGAAACTATGGCTACACCTTC.

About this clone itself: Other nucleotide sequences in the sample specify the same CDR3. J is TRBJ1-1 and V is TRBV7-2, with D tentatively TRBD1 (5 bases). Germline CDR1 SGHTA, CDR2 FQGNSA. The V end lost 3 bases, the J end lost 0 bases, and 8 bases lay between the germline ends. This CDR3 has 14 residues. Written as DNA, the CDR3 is TGTGCCAGCAGCTTCGACAGATTGAACACTGAAGCTTTCTTT. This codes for CASSFDRLNTEAFF.

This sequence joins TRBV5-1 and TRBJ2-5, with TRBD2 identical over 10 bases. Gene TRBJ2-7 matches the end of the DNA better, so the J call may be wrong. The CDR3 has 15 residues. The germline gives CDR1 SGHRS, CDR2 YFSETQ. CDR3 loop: CASSTGLADSYEQYF. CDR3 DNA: TGCGCCAGCAGCACAGGACTAGCGGACTCCTACGAGCAGTACTTC.

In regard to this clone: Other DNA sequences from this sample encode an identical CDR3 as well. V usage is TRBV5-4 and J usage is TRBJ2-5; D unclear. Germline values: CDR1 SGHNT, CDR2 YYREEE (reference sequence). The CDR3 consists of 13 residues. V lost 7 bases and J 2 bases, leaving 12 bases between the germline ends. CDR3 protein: CASSTSGQETQYF. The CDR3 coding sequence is TGTGCCAGCTCAACCTCCGGGCAAGAGACCCAGTACTTC.

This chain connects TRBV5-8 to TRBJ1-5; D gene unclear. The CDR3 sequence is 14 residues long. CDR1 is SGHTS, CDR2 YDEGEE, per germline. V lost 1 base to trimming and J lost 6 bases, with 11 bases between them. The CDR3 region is CASSLRQSPQPQHF. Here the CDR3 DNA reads TGTGCCAGCAGCTTGAGGCAAAGCCCTCAGCCCCAGCATTTT.